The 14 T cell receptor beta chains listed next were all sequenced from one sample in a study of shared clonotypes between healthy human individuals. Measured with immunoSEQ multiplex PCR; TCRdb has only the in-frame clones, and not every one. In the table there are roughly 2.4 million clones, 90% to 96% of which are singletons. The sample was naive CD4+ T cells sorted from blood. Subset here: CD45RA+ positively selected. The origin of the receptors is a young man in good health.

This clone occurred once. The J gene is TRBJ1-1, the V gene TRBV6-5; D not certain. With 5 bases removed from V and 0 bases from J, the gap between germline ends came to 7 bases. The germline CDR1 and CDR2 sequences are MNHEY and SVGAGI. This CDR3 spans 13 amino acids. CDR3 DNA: TGTGCCAGCAGTCCACTAGTGAACACTGAAGCTTTCTTT. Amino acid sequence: CASSPLVNTEAFF.

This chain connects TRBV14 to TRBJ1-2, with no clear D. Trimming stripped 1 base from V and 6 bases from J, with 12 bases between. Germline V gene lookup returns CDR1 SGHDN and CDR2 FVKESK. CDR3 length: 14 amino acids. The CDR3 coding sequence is TGTGCCAGCAGCCAAGCGTCTCAGGCGCATGGCTACACCTTC. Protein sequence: CASSQASQAHGYTF.

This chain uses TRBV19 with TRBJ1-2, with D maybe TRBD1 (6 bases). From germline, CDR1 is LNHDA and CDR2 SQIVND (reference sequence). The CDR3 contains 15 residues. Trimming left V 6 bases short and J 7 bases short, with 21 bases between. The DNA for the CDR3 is TGTGCCAGTAGCCCCCTCCCGGCAGGGGCTATTGGCTACACCTTC. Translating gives CASSPLPAGAIGYTF.

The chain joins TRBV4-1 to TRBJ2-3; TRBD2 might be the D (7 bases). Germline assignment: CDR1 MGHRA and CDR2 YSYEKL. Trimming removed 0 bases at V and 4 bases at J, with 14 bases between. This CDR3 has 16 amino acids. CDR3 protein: CASSQDRGGGADTQYF. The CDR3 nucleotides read TGCGCCAGCAGCCAAGATCGGGGAGGGGGGGCAGATACGCAGTATTTT.

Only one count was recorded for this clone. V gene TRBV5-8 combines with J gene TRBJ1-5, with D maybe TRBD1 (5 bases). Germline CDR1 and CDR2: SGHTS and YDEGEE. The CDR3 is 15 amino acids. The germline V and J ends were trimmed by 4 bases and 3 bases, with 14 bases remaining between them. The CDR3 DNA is TGTGCCAGCAGCGGGACGGGCGCTATCAATCAGCCCCAGCATTTT. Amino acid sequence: CASSGTGAINQPQHF.

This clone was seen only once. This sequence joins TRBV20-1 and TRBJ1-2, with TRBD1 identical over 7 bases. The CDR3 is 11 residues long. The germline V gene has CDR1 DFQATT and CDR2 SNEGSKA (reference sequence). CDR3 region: CSADRAHGYTF. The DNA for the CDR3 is TGCAGCGCCGACAGGGCCCATGGCTACACCTTC.

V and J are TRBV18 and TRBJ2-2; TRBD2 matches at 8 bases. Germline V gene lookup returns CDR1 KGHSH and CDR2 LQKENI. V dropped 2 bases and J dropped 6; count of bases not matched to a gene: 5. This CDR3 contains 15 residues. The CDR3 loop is CASSPGTSKSGELFF. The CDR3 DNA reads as TGTGCCAGCTCACCAGGGACTAGTAAATCCGGGGAGCTGTTTTTT.

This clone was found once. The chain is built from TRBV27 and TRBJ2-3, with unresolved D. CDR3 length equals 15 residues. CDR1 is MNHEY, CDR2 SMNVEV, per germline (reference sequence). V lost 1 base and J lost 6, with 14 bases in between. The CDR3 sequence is CASSLWAIRVDTQYF. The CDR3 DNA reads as TGTGCCAGCAGTTTATGGGCCATCCGAGTTGATACGCAGTATTTT.

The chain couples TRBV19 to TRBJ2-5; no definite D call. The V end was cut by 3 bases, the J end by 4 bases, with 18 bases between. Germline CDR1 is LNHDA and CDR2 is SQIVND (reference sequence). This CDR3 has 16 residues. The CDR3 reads CASSINYRANGETQYF. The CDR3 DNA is TGTGCCAGTAGTATTAATTATCGGGCGAACGGAGAGACCCAGTACTTC.

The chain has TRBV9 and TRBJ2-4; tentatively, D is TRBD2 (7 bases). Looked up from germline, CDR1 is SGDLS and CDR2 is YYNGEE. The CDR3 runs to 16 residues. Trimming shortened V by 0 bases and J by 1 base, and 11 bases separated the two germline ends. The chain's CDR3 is CASSVVAGAAKNIQYF. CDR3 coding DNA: TGTGCCAGCAGCGTAGTTGCGGGGGCTGCCAAAAACATTCAGTACTTC.

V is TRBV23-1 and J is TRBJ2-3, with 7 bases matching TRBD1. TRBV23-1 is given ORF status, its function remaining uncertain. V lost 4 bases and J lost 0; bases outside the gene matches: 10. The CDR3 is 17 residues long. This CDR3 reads CASSPLRQGPSTDTQYF. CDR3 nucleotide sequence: TGCGCCAGCAGTCCCCTACGACAGGGACCGAGCACAGATACGCAGTATTTT.

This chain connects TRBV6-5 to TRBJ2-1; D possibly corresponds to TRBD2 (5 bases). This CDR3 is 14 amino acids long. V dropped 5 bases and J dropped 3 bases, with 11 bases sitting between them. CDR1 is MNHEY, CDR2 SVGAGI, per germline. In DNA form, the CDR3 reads TGTGCCAGCAGTAGGCTGGGGAGCTACAATGAGCAGTTCTTC. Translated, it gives CASSRLGSYNEQFF.

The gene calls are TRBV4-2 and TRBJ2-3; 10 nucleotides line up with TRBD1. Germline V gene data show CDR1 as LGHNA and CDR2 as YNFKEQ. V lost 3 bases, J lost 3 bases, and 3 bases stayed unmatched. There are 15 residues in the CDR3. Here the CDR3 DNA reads TGTGCCAGCAGCCACCGGGACAGGGGTACAGATACGCAGTATTTT. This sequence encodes CASSHRDRGTDTQYF.

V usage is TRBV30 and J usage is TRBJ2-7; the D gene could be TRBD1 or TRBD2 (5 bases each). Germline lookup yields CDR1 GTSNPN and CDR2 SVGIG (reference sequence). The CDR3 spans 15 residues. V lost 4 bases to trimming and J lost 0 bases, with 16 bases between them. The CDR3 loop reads CAWTERTRGSYEQYF. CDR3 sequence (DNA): TGTGCCTGGACCGAAAGGACACGGGGCTCCTACGAGCAGTACTTC.